Below, one T cell receptor (beta chain) is given with its context. Clones were sequenced by immunoSEQ multiplex PCR, and TCRdb holds only the in-frame ones, with some missing. Among 80,000 or so clones listed, roughly 89% were seen once. These data are taken from a study of brain T cells in children with intractable seizures. Trimming shortened V by 7 bases and J by 2 bases, and 11 bases separated the two germline ends. Germline loops: CDR1 SQVTM, CDR2 ANQGSEA. The CDR3 sequence is 13 residues long. The clonotype was recovered from a girl aged 2 to 10 with Rasmussen encephalitis and intractable seizures. This chain uses TRBV29-1 with TRBJ2-2, with D possibly matching TRBD1 (6 bases). The specimen was peripheral blood, collected at surgery. The CDR3 nucleotides read TGCAGCGCCGGACAGATCAACACCGGGGAGCTGTTTTTT. Its protein is CSAGQINTGELFF.